The clone carrying this T cell receptor beta chain was recorded a few times. Specified time point: newly diagnosed GD, antithyroid drugs for less than 3 months. The TCR library was prepared using RNA isolated from PBMCs. The CDR3 length is 13 residues. V gave up 7 bases and J gave up 7 bases, with 16 bases separating them. CDR1 MDHEN and CDR2 SYDVKM come from the germline V gene. Both iRepertoire HTBI primers and Arm-PCR of CDR3 regions were used to build the TCR beta libraries. TCRdb called the multiplex PCR reads again in MiXCR, with one record for every CDR3 protein. The table includes hundreds of thousands of distinct CDR3 sequences, 16% detected once. The data are from a study of regulatory T cells in long-lasting Graves disease. The sample also formed part of further work on T cells in Graves' hyperthyroidism and ophthalmopathy.

The genes are TRBV28 and TRBJ1-2, with a tentative D call TRBD1 (5 bases). Sequencing used peripheral blood mononuclear cells (PBMCs), obtained at new diagnosis, from a patient treated with antithyroid drugs. This TCR was sampled from a woman aged 25-40 years with Graves disease. The CDR3 DNA reads as TGTGCCAGCAAGGACAAGGGGCTTACTGGCTACACCTTC. Residues: CASKDKGLTGYTF.